This TCR beta chain emerged from a study of blood T cell repertoires in COVID-19. The overall study: The origin of the acute and convalescent COVID-19 samples was the United States, Italy and Spain. Sources were T cells, B-cell-depleted T cells, or PBMCs; the material itself was cDNA or gDNA.

This clone is a singleton in its sample. V was clipped by 4 bases and J by 5 bases, with 11 bases between them. CDR1 SNHLY and CDR2 FYNNEI come from the germline V gene. The CDR3 has 13 amino acids. In the original analysis: Reference gene primers were amplified, and this amplification served to estimate nucleated cell counts. Libraries were prepared by immunoSEQ multiplex PCR; TCRdb keeps only in-frame clonotypes and omits some of them. V and J calls and clone size follow that table, whereas D and trimming were derived from the DNA. The repertoire includes around 110,000 clones, 60% to 80% of them detected once, and about 1% sits in the top ten.

The TCR sequence derives from a human donor with acute or convalescent COVID-19. The donor label of this sample is uncertain. Sequenced input: peripheral blood. The chain recombines TRBV2 with TRBJ1-1; no reliable D call. CDR3 DNA: TGTGCCAGCAGTGGAGCACCGGGGACTGAAGCTTTCTTT. Translation gives CASSGAPGTEAFF.